Listed below are T cell receptor beta chains from one sample, sequenced in a study of OX40 agonist ivuxolimab in advanced cancers. The repertoire was sequenced with immunoSEQ multiplex PCR; TCRdb's copy has only in-frame clones and lacks some. The data hold 100,000 or so clones, with around nine tenths observed a single time. The sequences come from CD4+ or CD8+ T cells sorted from blood, collected in a trial of the OX40 agonist ivuxolimab. These TCRs come from an adult with an advanced solid tumor such as melanoma, head and neck, liver or kidney cancer. Both conserved end residues are part of each CDR3. The D gene is left open where the match is weak. Only part of the rows carry a size: once, few, many, or a class if the clone is expanded.

J gene,clone size,D gene,V gene,CDR3 DNA,CDR3 protein
TRBJ1-5,-,-,TRBV11-2,TGTGCCAGCAGCTTAGAGGGCAGTAGCAATCAGCCCCAGCATTTT,CASSLEGSSNQPQHF
TRBJ2-1,-,-,TRBV19,TGTGCCAGTAGTATTAGGGCCTCTTCTGAGCAGTTCTTC,CASSIRASSEQFF
TRBJ2-7,-,TRBD2,TRBV5-1,TGCGCCAGCACCGGGGGGGGAGTTCATCCCTACGAGCAGTACTTC,CASTGGGVHPYEQYF
TRBJ2-3,few,TRBD2,TRBV29-1,TGCAGCGGTGATCCCCCGGGACTAGCGGGGGTAATAAGCACAGATACGCAGTATTTT,CSGDPPGLAGVISTDTQYF
TRBJ1-5,-,-,TRBV19,TGTGCCAGTACCTTCTTGGGGAATCAGCCCCAGCATTTT,CASTFLGNQPQHF
TRBJ1-1,-,TRBD1,TRBV19,TGTGCCAGTAGCCCGTGGACAGGGGGCTACACTGAAGCTTTCTTT,CASSPWTGGYTEAFF
TRBJ2-4,-,-,TRBV5-1,TGCGCCAGCAGCCTGGAGGGGACCAAAAACATTCAGTACTTC,CASSLEGTKNIQYF
TRBJ1-5,-,-,TRBV5-1,TGCGCCAGCAGCTTGGGGGAGGAGGATCAGCCCCAGCATTTT,CASSLGEEDQPQHF
TRBJ1-4,-,TRBD1,TRBV29-1,TGCAGCGTGGGACAGGGGAGTGAAAAACTGTTTTTT,CSVGQGSEKLFF
TRBJ2-7,-,-,TRBV5-1,TGCGCCAGCAGCTCGGGGGTAACCTACGAGCAGTACTTC,CASSSGVTYEQYF
TRBJ1-2,-,-,TRBV6-1,TGTGCCAGCGACCGGGCCTATGGCTACACCTTC,CASDRAYGYTF
TRBJ2-5,-,-,TRBV5-4,TGTGCCAGCAGCTCAGTTGGGAACCAAGAGACCCAGTACTTC,CASSSVGNQETQYF
TRBJ2-7,-,TRBD2,TRBV28,TGTGCCAGCAGGTCGGGACTAGCGGTCTACGAGCAGTACTTC,CASRSGLAVYEQYF
TRBJ2-7,-,TRBD1,TRBV5-1,TGCGCCAGCAGCCCCCGGGACAGATCCTTCGCCTACGAGCAGTACTTC,CASSPRDRSFAYEQYF
TRBJ2-5,-,TRBD1,TRBV5-1,TGCGCCAGCAGCTTCACAGGGGGATGGCAAGAGACCCAGTACTTC,CASSFTGGWQETQYF
TRBJ2-1,once,TRBD2,TRBV6-6,TGTGCCAGCAGTTCCGGGGGGGCCTACAATGAGCAGTTCTTC,CASSSGGAYNEQFF
TRBJ1-5,-,-,TRBV2,TGTGCCAGCAGTGGCCGCGGAGGGGGAAGCAATCAGCCCCAGCATTTT,CASSGRGGGSNQPQHF
TRBJ1-1,-,-,TRBV5-1,TGCGCCAGCAGCTTGGTGAGAGGGGCCACTGAAGCTTTCTTT,CASSLVRGATEAFF
TRBJ2-5,-,-,TRBV15,TGTGCCACCAGCAGAGATAACTCGGATCAAGAGACCCAGTACTTC,CATSRDNSDQETQYF
TRBJ1-1,-,TRBD1,TRBV27,TGTGCCAGCAGTTTATTAAGTTCACAGGGGAGTCGGCGAACTGAAGCTTTCTTT,CASSLLSSQGSRRTEAFF
TRBJ1-4,-,-,TRBV29-1,TGCAGCGTTGGAGTTGGGGCAGCGTCTCGAAAACTGTTTTTT,CSVGVGAASRKLFF
TRBJ2-2,-,-,TRBV9,TGTGCCAGCAGCGTGGTGGGGGCATCGGTCACCGGGGAGCTGTTTTTT,CASSVVGASVTGELFF
TRBJ2-7,-,-,TRBV13,TGTGCCAGCAGCTTAGCCCCAGTCTTAGGGGCGGGGGAGCAGTACTTC,CASSLAPVLGAGEQYF
TRBJ1-5,-,-,TRBV30,TGTGCCTGGAGTTCGGGCAGCAATCAGCCCCAGCATTTT,CAWSSGSNQPQHF
TRBJ2-1,once,-,TRBV19,TGTGCCAGTAATATGGGGTCCTACAATGAGCAGTTCTTC,CASNMGSYNEQFF
TRBJ2-1,-,-,TRBV5-6,TGTGCCAGCAGCTTGGCCCCGGGAGCGAACCAGTTCTTC,CASSLAPGANQFF
TRBJ1-5,few,-,TRBV19,TGTGCCAGTAGTATTCTATATAGCAATCAGCCCCAGCATTTT,CASSILYSNQPQHF
TRBJ2-1,-,TRBD2,TRBV6-1,TGTGCCAGCATGACATTAGCGGGAGTTAGTAATGAGCAGTTCTTC,CASMTLAGVSNEQFF
TRBJ2-1,few,-,TRBV11-1,TGTGCCAGCAGCCCCCGACGGGACAGGGCGGGGGGTGAGCAGTTCTTC,CASSPRRDRAGGEQFF
TRBJ2-7,-,-,TRBV30,TGTGCCTGGAGCGCCCTGTCCTACGAGCAGTACTTC,CAWSALSYEQYF
TRBJ2-2,few,TRBD1,TRBV28,TGTGCCAGCAGTTTACCGACAGGGAAGGCCGGGGAGCTGTTTTTT,CASSLPTGKAGELFF
TRBJ2-5,-,-,TRBV5-1,TGCGCCAGCAGGCCAACGTTGGGTCAAGAGACCCAGTACTTC,CASRPTLGQETQYF
TRBJ2-3,-,TRBD2,TRBV4-2,TGTGCCAGCAGCCTTGGGACTAGCGGGAAGACTAGCACAGATACGCAGTATTTT,CASSLGTSGKTSTDTQYF
TRBJ2-6,-,-,TRBV5-4,TGTGCCAGCAGCACAGTCTCTGGGGCCAACGTCCTGACTTTC,CASSTVSGANVLTF
TRBJ1-4,-,-,TRBV10-3,TGTGCCACAATGGGGGGGGGTCAGGAAAAACTGTTTTTT,CATMGGGQEKLFF
TRBJ2-5,-,-,TRBV28,TGTGCCAGCAGCCCTGGCGTGGGCCCAAAGACCCAGTACTTC,CASSPGVGPKTQYF
TRBJ2-7,-,-,TRBV5-4,TGTGCCAGCAGCCCCATCGGACCCTCCGAGCAGTACTTC,CASSPIGPSEQYF
TRBJ2-1,-,TRBD1,TRBV5-1,TGCGCCAGCAGCCCCACAGGGGCACCCTACAATGAGCAGTTCTTC,CASSPTGAPYNEQFF
TRBJ1-4,-,-,TRBV29-1,TGCAGCGCGGCATACGGGAATGAAAAACTGTTTTTT,CSAAYGNEKLFF
TRBJ2-3,-,-,TRBV5-4,TGTGCCAGCACGATCGGCGGGGCGAGCACAGATACGCAGTATTTT,CASTIGGASTDTQYF
TRBJ2-1,once,-,TRBV5-4,TGTGCCAGCAGCTTGGAAGGTGCAGGGGTGTACAATGAGCAGTTCTTC,CASSLEGAGVYNEQFF
TRBJ2-7,-,TRBD2,TRBV28,TGTGCCAGCAGTCGCGTTAGCGGGGGGGGTTTGTTGGAGCAGTACTTC,CASSRVSGGGLLEQYF
TRBJ2-1,few,TRBD2,TRBV15,TGTGCCACCAGCAGAGAATCGGGGGGGATCTATGAGCAGTTCTTC,CATSRESGGIYEQFF
TRBJ1-1,-,TRBD1,TRBV19,TGTGCCAGTAGTTCAGACAGGGCCATGAACACTGAAGCTTTCTTT,CASSSDRAMNTEAFF
TRBJ1-2,-,-,TRBV11-1,TGTGCCAGCAGCTTTCGGGGGCGAGGGAACTATGGCTACACCTTC,CASSFRGRGNYGYTF
TRBJ1-1,-,-,TRBV5-4,TGTGCCAGCAGCTTGGAGAAGGGCAGGGTGGTTGAAGCTTTCTTT,CASSLEKGRVVEAFF
TRBJ1-1,-,-,TRBV20-1,TGCAGTGCTTTTAGCAGGGAAGCTTTCTTT,CSAFSREAFF
TRBJ1-1,few,-,TRBV6-1,TGTGCCAGCAGGGATACCGGGACCCATGAAGCTTTCTTT,CASRDTGTHEAFF
TRBJ2-3,-,TRBD2,TRBV4-2,TGTGCCAGCAGCCCTAACTTCAGCGGGGGTGGCCATCCGCAGTATTTT,CASSPNFSGGGHPQYF
TRBJ2-5,-,-,TRBV27,TGTGCCAGCAGTCCTACTACGACAGTCCTACAAGAGACCCAGTACTTC,CASSPTTTVLQETQYF
TRBJ1-4,-,TRBD1,TRBV10-3,TGTGCCATCAGTGAGCGACCGGGACAGGGGGCGGGGAGCGAAAAACTGTTTTTT,CAISERPGQGAGSEKLFF
TRBJ2-1,few,TRBD2,TRBV5-1,TGCGCCAGCAGCTTGGCTAGCGGGAGAGGCAATGAGCAGTTCTTC,CASSLASGRGNEQFF
TRBJ2-2,-,-,TRBV4-2,TGTGCCAGCAGCCGGGTCACCGGGGAGCTGTTTTTT,CASSRVTGELFF
TRBJ1-5,-,TRBD1,TRBV30,TGTGCCTGGAGTGTAAAGGTTCAGGGGGATGGTCGGCCCCAGCATTTT,CAWSVKVQGDGRPQHF
TRBJ1-1,-,-,TRBV5-1,TGCGCCAGCAGCCCTTCGGGACAATTGAACACTGAAGCTTTCTTT,CASSPSGQLNTEAFF